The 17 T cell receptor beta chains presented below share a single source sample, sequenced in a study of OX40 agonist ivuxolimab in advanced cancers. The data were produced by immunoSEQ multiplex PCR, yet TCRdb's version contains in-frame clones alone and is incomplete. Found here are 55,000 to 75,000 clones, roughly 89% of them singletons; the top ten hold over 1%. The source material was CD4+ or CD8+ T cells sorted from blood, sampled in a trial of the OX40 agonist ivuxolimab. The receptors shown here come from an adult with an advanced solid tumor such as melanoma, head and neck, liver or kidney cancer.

CDR3 in amino acids: CASSLYRAYGYTF. CDR3 DNA: TGTGCCAGCAGTCTTTACCGGGCCTATGGCTACACCTTC. This chain links TRBV6-5 with TRBJ1-2, with D hard to call. This CDR3 contains 13 residues. Trimming pared 5 bases from V and 4 bases from J, leaving 11 bases between. Per germline, CDR1 MNHEY and CDR2 SVGAGI.

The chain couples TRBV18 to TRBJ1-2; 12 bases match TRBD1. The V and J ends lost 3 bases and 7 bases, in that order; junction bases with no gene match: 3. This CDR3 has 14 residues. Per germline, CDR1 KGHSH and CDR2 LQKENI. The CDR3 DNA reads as TGTGCCAGCTCACCGGGACAGGGGGCTAGTGGCTACACCTTC. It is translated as CASSPGQGASGYTF.

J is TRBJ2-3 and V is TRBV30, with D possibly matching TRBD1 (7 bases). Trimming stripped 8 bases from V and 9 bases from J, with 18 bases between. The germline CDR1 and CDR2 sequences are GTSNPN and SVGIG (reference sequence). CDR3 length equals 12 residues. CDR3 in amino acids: CAAGQTLGTQYF. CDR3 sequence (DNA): TGTGCCGCGGGACAGACCCTCGGGACGCAGTATTTT.

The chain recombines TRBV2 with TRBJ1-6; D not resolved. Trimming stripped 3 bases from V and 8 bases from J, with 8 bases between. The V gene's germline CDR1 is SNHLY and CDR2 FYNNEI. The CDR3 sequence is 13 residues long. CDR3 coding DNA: TGTGCCAGCAGTGACGGTATCTATTCACCCCTCCACTTT. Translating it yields CASSDGIYSPLHF.

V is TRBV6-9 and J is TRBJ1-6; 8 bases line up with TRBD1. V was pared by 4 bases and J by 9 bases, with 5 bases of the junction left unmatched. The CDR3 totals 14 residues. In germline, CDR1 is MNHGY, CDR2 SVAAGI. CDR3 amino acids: CASSLGQVISPLHF. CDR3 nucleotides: TGTGCCAGCAGTTTGGGACAGGTGATTTCACCCCTCCACTTT.

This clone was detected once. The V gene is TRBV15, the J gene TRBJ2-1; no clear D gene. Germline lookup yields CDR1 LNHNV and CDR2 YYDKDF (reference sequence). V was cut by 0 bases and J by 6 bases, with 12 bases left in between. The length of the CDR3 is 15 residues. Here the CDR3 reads CATSREEVSGNEQFF. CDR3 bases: TGTGCCACCAGCAGAGAAGAGGTAAGTGGCAATGAGCAGTTCTTC.

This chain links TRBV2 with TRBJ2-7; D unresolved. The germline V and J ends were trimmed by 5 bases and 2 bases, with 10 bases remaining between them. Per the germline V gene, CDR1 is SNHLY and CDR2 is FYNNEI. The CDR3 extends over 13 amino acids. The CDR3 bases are TGTGCCAGCAGTCCCTTCGAGGCCTACGAGCAGTACTTC. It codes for CASSPFEAYEQYF. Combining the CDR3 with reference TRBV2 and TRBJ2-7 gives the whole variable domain EPEVTQTPSHQVTQMGQEVILRCVPISNHLYFYWYRQILGQKVEFLVSFYNNEISEKSEIFDDQFSVERPDGSNFTLKIRSTKLEDSAMYFCASSPFEAYEQYFGPGTRLTVT.

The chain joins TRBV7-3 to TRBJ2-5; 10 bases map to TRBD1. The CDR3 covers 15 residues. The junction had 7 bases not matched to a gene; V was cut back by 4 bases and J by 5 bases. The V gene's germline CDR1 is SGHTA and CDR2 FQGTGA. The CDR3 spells CASSSTGGNGETQYF. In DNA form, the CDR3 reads TGTGCCAGCAGCTCGACAGGGGGCAATGGTGAGACCCAGTACTTC. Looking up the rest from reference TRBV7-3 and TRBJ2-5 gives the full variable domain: GAGVSQTPSNKVTEKGKYVELRCDPISGHTALYWYRQSLGQGPEFLIYFQGTGAADDSGLPNDRFFAVRPEGSVSTLKIQRTERGDSAVYLCASSSTGGNGETQYFGPGTRLLVL.

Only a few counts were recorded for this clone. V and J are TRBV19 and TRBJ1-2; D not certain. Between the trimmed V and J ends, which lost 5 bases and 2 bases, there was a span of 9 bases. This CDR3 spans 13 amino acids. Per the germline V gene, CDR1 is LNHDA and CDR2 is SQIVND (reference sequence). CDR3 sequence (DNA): TGTGCCAGTAGTGGTTTGGCAAACTATGGCTACACCTTC. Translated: CASSGLANYGYTF.

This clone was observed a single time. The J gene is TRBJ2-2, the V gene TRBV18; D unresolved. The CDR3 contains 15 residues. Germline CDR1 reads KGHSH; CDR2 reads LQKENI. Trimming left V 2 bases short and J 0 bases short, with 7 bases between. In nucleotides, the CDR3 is TGTGCCAGCTCACCATCTCAGGCGAACACCGGGGAGCTGTTTTTT. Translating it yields CASSPSQANTGELFF.

The CDR3 spells CASGAAGGIETQYF. CDR3 DNA: TGCGCCAGCGGGGCGGCAGGGGGCATAGAGACCCAGTACTTC. This chain connects TRBV5-1 to TRBJ2-5, with TRBD1 matching over 8 bases. This CDR3 has 14 amino acids. Germline V gene sequence: CDR1 SGHRS, CDR2 YFSETQ. V shed 7 bases and J 4 bases; nucleotides not matched to a gene: 9. Supplemented by reference TRBV5-1 and TRBJ2-5, the full variable domain reads KAGVTQTPRYLIKTRGQQVTLSCSPISGHRSVSWYQQTPGQGLQFLFEYFSETQRNKGNFPGRFSGRQFSNSRSEMNVSTLELGDSALYLCASGAAGGIETQYFGPGTRLLVL.

CDR3 region: CASSLEGVTEAFF. The CDR3 DNA reads as TGCGCCAGCAGCTTGGAAGGGGTGACTGAAGCTTTCTTT. The rearrangement links TRBV5-1 to TRBJ1-1, with D possibly matching TRBD1 (5 bases). V dropped 0 bases and J dropped 5 bases, with 8 bases sitting between them. This CDR3 is built from 13 residues. Germline V gives CDR1 SGHRS, CDR2 YFSETQ.

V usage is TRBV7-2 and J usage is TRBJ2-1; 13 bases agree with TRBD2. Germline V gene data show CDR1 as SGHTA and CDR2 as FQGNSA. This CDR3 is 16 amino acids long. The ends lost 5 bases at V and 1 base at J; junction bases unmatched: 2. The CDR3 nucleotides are TGTGCCAGCAGCGAGGGACTAGCGGGGTCCTACAATGAGCAGTTCTTC. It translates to CASSEGLAGSYNEQFF.

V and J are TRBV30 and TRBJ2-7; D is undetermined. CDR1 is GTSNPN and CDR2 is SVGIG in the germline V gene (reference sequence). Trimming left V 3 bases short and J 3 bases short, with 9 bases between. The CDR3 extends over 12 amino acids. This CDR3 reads CAWSPSGYEQYF. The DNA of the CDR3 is TGTGCCTGGAGCCCATCGGGCTACGAGCAGTACTTC.

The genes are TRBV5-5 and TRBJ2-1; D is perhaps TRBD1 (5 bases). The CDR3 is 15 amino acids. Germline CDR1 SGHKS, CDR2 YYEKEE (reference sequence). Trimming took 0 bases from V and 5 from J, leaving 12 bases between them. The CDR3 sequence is CASSLAKRQHNEQFF. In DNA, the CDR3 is TGTGCCAGCAGCTTGGCCAAGCGACAGCACAATGAGCAGTTCTTC.

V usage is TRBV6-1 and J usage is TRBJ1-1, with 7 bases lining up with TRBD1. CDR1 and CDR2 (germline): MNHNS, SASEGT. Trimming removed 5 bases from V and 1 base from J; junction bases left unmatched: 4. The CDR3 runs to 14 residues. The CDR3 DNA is TGTGCCAGCAGTCTTTCAGGGGGGAACACTGAAGCTTTCTTT. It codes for CASSLSGGNTEAFF.

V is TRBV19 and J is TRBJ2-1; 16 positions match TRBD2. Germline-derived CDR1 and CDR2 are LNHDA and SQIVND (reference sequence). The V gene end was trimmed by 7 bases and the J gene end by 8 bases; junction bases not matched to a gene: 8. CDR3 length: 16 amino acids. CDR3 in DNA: TGTGCCAGTACCACTTTGGGGACTAGCGGGAGGGATGAGCAGTTCTTC. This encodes CASTTLGTSGRDEQFF.